A single sample is the source of the 23 T cell receptor beta chains below, sequenced in a study of blood T cell repertoires in COVID-19. Method: immunoSEQ multiplex PCR; TCRdb's copy keeps in-frame clones and lacks some. The table lists approximately 170,000 clones, about 86% of them singletons, with under 9.5% in the top ten. The sequencing sample was made of peripheral blood. These receptors were taken from a man aged 50 to 59 with active or convalescent COVID-19.

This chain uses TRBV4-2 with TRBJ2-6, with no clear D. Trimming took off 0 bases at V and 3 bases at J, with 9 bases between the two ends. The CDR3 is 16 amino acids. Per germline, CDR1 LGHNA and CDR2 YNFKEQ. DNA for the CDR3: TGTGCCAGCAGCCAAGATCTAGACGGTGGGGCCAACGTCCTGACTTTC. It yields the protein CASSQDLDGGANVLTF.

The chain carries TRBV29-1 and TRBJ2-1; D might be TRBD1 (6 bases). V lost 7 bases and J 6 bases, leaving 16 bases between the germline ends. CDR1 is SQVTM, CDR2 ANQGSEA, per germline. There are 13 residues in the CDR3. The CDR3: CSAHRDTSNEQFF. The CDR3, as DNA: TGCAGCGCACACCGGGACACGTCCAATGAGCAGTTCTTC.

This clone was seen just once. This chain links TRBV12-3 or TRBV12-4 with TRBJ2-1; D unclear. The CDR3 covers 13 residues. Trimming removed 6 bases from V and 6 bases from J, with 12 bases in between. The CDR3 sequence is CASSRTSGNEQFF. The CDR3 DNA sequence: TGTGCCAGCAGCCGTACATCGGGCAATGAGCAGTTCTTC.

There are a few counts of this clone. The chain has TRBV28 and TRBJ1-5; the D gene is possibly TRBD1 (6 bases). Deletions cut 3 bases from V and 10 bases from J, with 25 bases between. This CDR3 contains 17 residues. Germline loops: CDR1 MDHEN, CDR2 SYDVKM. The chain's CDR3 is CASSLGSLRDTKSPQHF. The CDR3 nucleotides are TGTGCCAGCAGTTTGGGGTCGCTGAGGGACACAAAATCCCCCCAGCATTTT.

V usage is TRBV5-5 and J usage is TRBJ2-7; 7 nucleotides align to TRBD2. The CDR3 runs 15 residues. Germline CDR1 SGHKS, CDR2 YYEKEE (reference sequence). Trimming at V came to 4 bases and at J to 3 bases, leaving 10 bases not matched to a gene. The DNA of the CDR3 is TGTGCCAGCAGCCCCCTCTCGACTAGCAGCTACGAGCAGTACTTC. Protein product: CASSPLSTSSYEQYF.

This sequence joins TRBV4-3 and TRBJ2-1; 12 bases match TRBD2. The CDR3 loop spans 16 amino acids. CDR1 is LGHNA, CDR2 YSLEER, per germline. With V trimmed by 2 bases and J by 6 bases, 5 bases remained unmatched. The CDR3: CASSQLAGGPGNEQFF. CDR3 nucleotide sequence: TGCGCCAGCAGCCAACTAGCGGGGGGGCCGGGCAATGAGCAGTTCTTC.

A word on this clone: Other nucleotide sequences from this sample produce the same CDR3. The chain combines TRBV27 with TRBJ2-7; 7 positions match TRBD1. This CDR3 contains 15 residues. Germline assignment: CDR1 MNHEY and CDR2 SMNVEV (reference sequence). V lost 3 bases, J lost 1 base, and 6 bases stayed unmatched. The CDR3 DNA follows: TGTGCCAGCAGTTTGAAGGCAGGGGGTTCCTACGAGCAGTACTTC. Translating it yields CASSLKAGGSYEQYF.

In DNA form, the CDR3 reads TGTGCCAGCAGCCCTATTCGGTGGACAGGGGGGTACGAGCAGTACTTC. Translation: CASSPIRWTGGYEQYF. The V call is TRBV11-2, the J call TRBJ2-7, with TRBD1 matching 10 bases. CDR1 and CDR2 from the germline V gene are SGHAT and FQNNGV. The CDR3 runs 16 residues. Trimming cost V 5 bases and J 4 bases; bases outside gene matches: 11.

The chain combines TRBV14 with TRBJ1-2, with unresolved D. Germline CDR1 reads SGHDN; CDR2 reads FVKESK. V lost 4 bases, J lost 1 base, and 10 bases lay in between. The CDR3 is 14 amino acids. The CDR3 nucleotides read TGTGCCAGCAGCCTCCTCCGGGATAACTATGGCTACACCTTC. Translating it yields CASSLLRDNYGYTF.

The chain recombines TRBV23-1 with TRBJ1-4, with D hard to call. TRBV23-1 is an ORF; its function is uncertain. This CDR3 spans 13 amino acids. The V end was cut by 10 bases, the J end by 4 bases, with 13 bases between. Here the CDR3 reads CAITTSFNEKLFF. Written as DNA, the CDR3 is TGCGCCATTACTACTTCTTTTAATGAAAAACTGTTTTTT.

V and J are TRBV4-3 and TRBJ1-4; the D gene is possibly TRBD1 (5 bases). The CDR3 covers 15 residues. The V and J ends lost 2 bases and 1 base respectively, with 8 bases between them. The germline gives CDR1 LGHNA, CDR2 YSLEER. The CDR3 here is CASSQSGGTNEKLFF. CDR3 DNA sequence: TGCGCCAGCAGCCAATCGGGGGGAACTAATGAAAAACTGTTTTTT.

The rearrangement joins TRBV27 to TRBJ1-1; TRBD1 aligns across 8 bases. Looked up from germline, CDR1 is MNHEY and CDR2 is SMNVEV (reference sequence). The CDR3 totals 22 residues. V lost 6 bases, J lost 1 base, and 28 bases stayed unmatched. The CDR3 spells CASRILTPGQELSSGKNTEAFF. As DNA, the CDR3 is TGTGCCAGCAGGATACTCACACCGGGACAGGAGTTATCTAGTGGTAAGAACACTGAAGCTTTCTTT.

The gene calls are TRBV4-1 and TRBJ2-1; TRBD2 agrees at 11 bases. Germline CDR1 reads MGHRA; CDR2 reads YSYEKL. The CDR3 loop spans 16 amino acids. V trimming: 4 bases; J trimming: 6 bases; junction bases outside the gene matches: 8. The CDR3 DNA sequence: TGCGCCAGCAGCCCGAAGGGGACTAGCGGATCCAATGAGCAGTTCTTC. Translation gives CASSPKGTSGSNEQFF.

This chain links TRBV5-1 with TRBJ2-1; tentative D call: TRBD1 (6 bases). This CDR3 is built from 14 residues. V dropped 4 bases and J dropped 5 bases, with 13 bases sitting between them. Germline assignment: CDR1 SGHRS and CDR2 YFSETQ. The CDR3 loop reads CASSANTGNNEQFF. The CDR3 coding sequence is TGCGCCAGCAGCGCAAATACAGGGAACAATGAGCAGTTCTTC.

The chain uses TRBV3-1 (or the pseudogene TRBV3-2) and TRBJ1-5, with 7 nucleotides matching TRBD1. The CDR3 runs 14 residues. Per germline, CDR1 LGHDT and CDR2 YNNKEL (reference sequence). Losses at the gene ends were 2 bases for V and 6 bases for J; bases not matched to a gene: 4. CDR3 coding DNA: TGTGCCAGCAGCCAAACAGGGGCCAGTCAGCCCCAGCATTTT. Translating it yields CASSQTGASQPQHF.

The rearrangement joins TRBV3-1 (or the pseudogene TRBV3-2) to TRBJ2-4; no firm D call. V was trimmed by 4 bases and J by 0 bases, leaving 16 bases between them. The CDR3 runs 17 residues. Looked up from germline, CDR1 is LGHDT and CDR2 is YNNKEL (reference sequence). CDR3 sequence (DNA): TGTGCCAGCAGCCCAGATCTGGCCTTTTTAGCCAAAAACATTCAGTACTTC. Protein: CASSPDLAFLAKNIQYF.

The chain recombines TRBV2 with TRBJ1-6, with D possibly matching TRBD1 (5 bases). Germline V gene lookup returns CDR1 SNHLY and CDR2 FYNNEI. The CDR3 spans 16 residues. V lost 2 bases and J 7 bases, leaving 15 bases between the germline ends. CDR3: CASSERAGRGNSPLHF. The CDR3 DNA is TGTGCCAGCAGTGAAAGGGCGGGACGGGGAAATTCACCCCTCCACTTT.

This clone has more than one count but fewer than ten. The genes are TRBV3-1 (or the pseudogene TRBV3-2) and TRBJ2-1, with 7 bases matching TRBD2. Germline CDR1 LGHDT, CDR2 YNNKEL (reference sequence). Trimming cost V 1 base and J 0 bases; bases outside gene matches: 3. CDR3 length equals 16 residues. CDR3 nucleotides: TGTGCCAGCAGCCAAGGAGGCGGGAGCTCCTACAATGAGCAGTTCTTC. This gives the protein CASSQGGGSSYNEQFF.

The rearrangement joins TRBV2 to TRBJ1-2, with 7 bases lining up with TRBD1. Germline values: CDR1 SNHLY, CDR2 FYNNEI. The CDR3 loop spans 12 amino acids. Trimming at V came to 6 bases and at J to 2 bases, leaving 0 bases not matched to a gene. The CDR3 here is CASRGQNYGYTF. The CDR3 region has the DNA TGTGCCAGCAGGGGACAGAACTATGGCTACACCTTC.

The V and J genes are TRBV3-1 (or the pseudogene TRBV3-2) and TRBJ2-2, with 7 bases matching TRBD1. CDR1 and CDR2 from the germline V gene are LGHDT and YNNKEL (reference sequence). The CDR3 is made up of 17 amino acids. V was pared by 1 base and J by 1 base, with 6 bases of the junction left unmatched. The CDR3 DNA is TGTGCCAGCAGCCAAGCTCAGACAGGGCTGAACACCGGGGAGCTGTTTTTT. Its translation: CASSQAQTGLNTGELFF.

The chain recombines TRBV6-5 with TRBJ1-2; D is unresolved. The CDR3 is 15 residues long. V dropped 7 bases and J dropped 3 bases, with 18 bases sitting between them. Germline CDR1 reads MNHEY; CDR2 reads SVGAGI. DNA for the CDR3: TGTGCCAGCATCACATCCGGAGAGGGAGACTATGGCTACACCTTC. This codes for CASITSGEGDYGYTF.

This sequence joins TRBV19 and TRBJ2-3; 7 bases fit TRBD2. This CDR3 spans 15 amino acids. The germline gives CDR1 LNHDA, CDR2 SQIVND (reference sequence). V shed 8 bases, J shed 4 bases, and the junction held 12 bases outside the gene matches. The CDR3 nucleotides read TGTGCCAGTGCTCGGTTGGTAGCGGGTTCAGATACGCAGTATTTT. This translates into CASARLVAGSDTQYF.

This clone was detected only a few times. The chain recombines TRBV4-1 with TRBJ2-7; 11 bases match TRBD1. The length of the CDR3 is 14 residues. In germline, CDR1 is MGHRA, CDR2 YSYEKL. V lost 4 bases and J lost 6; bases outside the gene matches: 5. CDR3 nucleotides: TGCGCCAGCAGCCTGGGACAGGGGGTGGGCGAGCAGTACTTC. It is translated as CASSLGQGVGEQYF.